This T cell receptor beta chain derives from a study of blood T cell repertoires in COVID-19. The CDR3 length is 14 residues. V was clipped by 7 bases and J by 6 bases, with 18 bases between them. Germline V CDR1 and CDR2: SNHLY, FYNNEI. Only in-frame clones appear in the TCRdb table, and some are missing; sequencing was by immunoSEQ multiplex PCR. The table lists some 160,000 clones, about 82% of them singletons. Patients at the Seattle site were enrolled during active infection and followed longitudinally. The sample comprised peripheral blood. The chain couples TRBV2 to TRBJ1-1, with a possible D match to TRBD1 (5 bases). The clonotype was recovered from an elderly woman with COVID-19, enrolled during active disease. The CDR3 loop is CASKGNGGSPEAFF. CDR3 DNA: TGTGCCAGCAAAGGGAACGGGGGTTCCCCTGAAGCTTTCTTT.